This T cell receptor beta chain stems from a study of CD8+ T cells in alopecia areata. Overall study findings and caveats: Scalp sample data also include resident alphabeta T cells from normal skin.

It was from alopecia areata patients that lesional scalp punch biopsies and peripheral blood were collected. A note on this clone: Its antigen is currently unknown.

Extraction of RNA preceded its reverse transcription into cDNA, which served as the sequencing template. Clones were read by immunoSEQ multiplex PCR, and TCRdb kept only the in-frame ones, dropping some. The sample lists about 150,000 clones, about 50% seen once, with 19% in the top ten. The CDR3 sequence is 13 residues long. Unmatched junction bases numbered 1, after V lost 6 bases and J lost 0 bases. The germline V gene has CDR1 MGHDK and CDR2 SYGVNS. The chain joins TRBV25-1 to TRBJ1-1; 7 bases match TRBD1. This receptor was obtained from a human donor with alopecia areata. The sample consisted of CD8+ T cells sorted from blood, taken at week 0. CDR3 coding DNA: TGTGCCAGCAGAACAGGGGTGAACACTGAAGCTTTCTTT. Protein: CASRTGVNTEAFF.